A single sample gave rise to the 8 T cell receptor beta chains below, sequenced in a study of cytomegalovirus exposure and HLA in healthy donors. Both 60 Vbeta primers and 13 Jbeta primers went into the PCR. Only in-frame clones appear in the TCRdb table, and some are missing; sequencing was by immunoSEQ multiplex PCR. The data contain 100,000 to 150,000 clones, approximately 80% of them singletons. Sequencing used PBMCs. The receptors shown here come from a middle-aged man in good health and CMV-seronegative.

This chain connects TRBV7-6 to TRBJ2-1; 7 nucleotides line up with TRBD2. CDR1 and CDR2 from the germline V gene are SGHVS and FNYEAQ. J lost 0 bases, V lost 4 bases, and 6 bases had no gene match. The CDR3 contains 16 residues. The CDR3 here is CASSSTGGSSYNEQFF. CDR3 in DNA: TGTGCCAGCAGCTCCACGGGGGGTAGCTCCTACAATGAGCAGTTCTTC.

This clone was found once. The V and J genes are TRBV19 and TRBJ1-2; 8 bases fit TRBD1. Germline trimming cut 4 bases from V and 3 bases from J; bases unmatched to any gene: 10. Germline V lookup: CDR1 LNHDA, CDR2 SQIVND (reference sequence). This CDR3 spans 16 amino acids. The chain's CDR3 is CASSTPGDRPDYGYTF. The CDR3 DNA is TGTGCCAGTAGTACCCCTGGGGACAGGCCAGACTATGGCTACACCTTC.

This clone appeared once. The rearrangement links TRBV6-6 to TRBJ2-7; 7 positions agree with TRBD2. Trimming removed 8 bases from V and 7 bases from J; junction bases left unmatched: 5. The germline CDR1 and CDR2 sequences are MNHNY and SVGAGI (reference sequence). This CDR3 region has 11 residues. The CDR3 nucleotides read TGTGCCAGCGATGGGAGGGGTGAGCAGTACTTC. This encodes CASDGRGEQYF.

The CDR3 sequence is CASSASGWPETQYF. The CDR3 region has the DNA TGTGCCAGCAGTGCGTCAGGATGGCCGGAGACCCAGTACTTC. This chain joins TRBV6-6 and TRBJ2-5; no clear D. The ends were cut back, 5 bases at V and 5 bases at J, with 15 bases in the middle. Germline CDR1 is MNHNY and CDR2 is SVGAGI (reference sequence). The length of the CDR3 is 14 residues.

V is TRBV2 and J is TRBJ1-5; D might be TRBD1 (5 bases). The CDR3 loop spans 14 amino acids. CDR1 and CDR2 from the germline V gene are SNHLY and FYNNEI. V lost 4 bases and J lost 7, with 14 bases in between. The CDR3 spells CASSGGSQGQPQHF. The CDR3 DNA sequence: TGTGCCAGCAGTGGGGGATCTCAGGGACAGCCCCAGCATTTT.

The chain recombines TRBV7-2 with TRBJ1-2; 7 bases match TRBD1. Per the germline V gene, CDR1 is SGHTA and CDR2 is FQGNSA. The J segment lost 6 bases and the V segment lost 5 bases, leaving 6 bases of the junction unmatched. The CDR3 consists of 13 residues. In DNA form, the CDR3 reads TGTGCCAGCAGCGTCGGGACAGATAATGGCTACACCTTC. This gives the protein CASSVGTDNGYTF.

This chain's CDR3 is CASSQERGVQPQHF. CDR3 nucleotides: TGTGCCAGCAGCCAAGAACGGGGTGTGCAGCCCCAGCATTTT. The genes are TRBV4-2 and TRBJ1-5; no reliable D call. Trimming left V 0 bases short and J 7 bases short, with 10 bases between. This CDR3 has 14 residues. Germline CDR1 reads LGHNA; CDR2 reads YNFKEQ.

V and J are TRBV19 and TRBJ1-4, with 10 bases matching TRBD1. In germline, CDR1 is LNHDA, CDR2 SQIVND (reference sequence). J was trimmed by 9 bases and V by 5 bases; bases with no gene match: 3. The CDR3 has 13 residues. CDR3 sequence (DNA): TGTGCCAGTAGTGACAGGGGGCCGCAAAAACTGTTTTTT. It codes for CASSDRGPQKLFF.